This TCR beta chain was sequenced for a study of T cell repertoires in cytomegalovirus infection. Whole-study context: The study used recently identified HLA-C-restricted and well-studied HLA-B-restricted CMV epitopes. From public TCR beta signatures came an indication of both CMV infection and matching HLA type. Overall study results and limits: In two of eight donors, the top clonotype was HLA-C-restricted CMV-specific.

TCRdb reprocessed the reads via MiXCR and lists one record per CDR3 protein. The sample shows 750,000 to 950,000 distinct CDR3 sequences, approximately 32% of them seen only once. This clonotype was recorded at least ten times. Its antigen is undetermined. The V gene end was trimmed by 1 base and the J gene end by 6 bases; junction bases not matched to a gene: 9. The CDR3 is 16 amino acids. Germline V gene data show CDR1 as SGHVS and CDR2 as FQNEAQ. The genes are TRBV7-8 and TRBJ2-5, with 9 bases aligning to TRBD2. The TCR comes from a human donor in good health (CMV status not recorded). Some clones in this sample may be carry-over from other donors' samples. The sequencing here drew on cultured CD8+ T cells from PBMCs, taken from culture after CMV antigen stimulation. The chain's CDR3 is CASSLVGGGARKTQYF. CDR3 DNA sequence: TGTGCCAGCAGCTTAGTGGGCGGGGGGGCCAGGAAGACCCAGTACTTC.